This T cell receptor (beta chain) originates from a study of a mutant IDH1 vaccine in newly diagnosed glioma. Study information: At weeks 1, 3, 5, 7, 11, 15, 19 and 23, patients received a vaccination, eight in all. Notes on the study in general: Seemingly, pseudoprogression had no relation to changes in the top peripheral T cell clonotypes. Patients showed vaccine-induced immune responses at a rate of under 95%.

Trimming removed 7 bases from V and 0 bases from J, with 10 bases in between. The CDR3 is made up of 14 amino acids. Germline values: CDR1 MNHNY, CDR2 SVGAGI (reference sequence). The repertoire was sequenced with immunoSEQ multiplex PCR; TCRdb's copy has only in-frame clones and lacks some. The sample contains around 31,000 clones, 90% of which appear only once. The time point was: week 11, during vaccination. What each vaccine dose contained was 300 ug of mutant IDH1 20-mer peptide, accompanied by topical imiquimod. On this clone: The antigen remains undetermined.

The sample was PBMCs, taken from a glioma patient whose treatment included an IDH1 peptide vaccine. The sequence was collected from a man between 18 and 35 years old with glioma. This chain joins TRBV6-6 and TRBJ1-5; D might be TRBD1 (6 bases). The CDR3 region is CASNLRGSNQPQHF. In nucleotides, the CDR3 is TGTGCCAGCAACCTCAGGGGTAGCAATCAGCCCCAGCATTTT.